This passage covers 17 T cell receptor beta chains from one sample sequenced in a study of identifying expanded T cells in peripheral blood. Measured with immunoSEQ multiplex PCR; TCRdb has only the in-frame clones, and not every one. In the table there are 120,000 or so clones, about 80% of which are singletons. The material sequenced was blood. These receptors all come from a person aged 18 to 70 in good health.

V gene TRBV30 combines with J gene TRBJ2-5; D perhaps matches TRBD1 (7 bases). The V end lost 7 bases, the J end lost 1 base, and 13 bases lay between the germline ends. In germline, CDR1 is GTSNPN, CDR2 SVGIG (reference sequence). CDR3 size: 13 residues. The CDR3 region is CASAGTAQETQYF. The DNA for the CDR3 is TGTGCCTCGGCGGGGACAGCCCAAGAGACCCAGTACTTC.

This clone has a single count. This chain links TRBV4-3 with TRBJ1-4, with D perhaps TRBD1 (5 bases). CDR3 length equals 16 residues. The germline V and J ends were trimmed by 0 bases and 8 bases, with 16 bases remaining between them. The germline CDR1 and CDR2 sequences are LGHNA and YSLEER. The CDR3 nucleotides read TGCGCCAGCAGCCAAGATGCACCCAGGGAGGGCGAAAAACTGTTTTTT. Translating it yields CASSQDAPREGEKLFF.

The chain has TRBV15 and TRBJ2-7; perhaps TRBD1 as D (6 bases). The CDR3 spans 14 residues. CDR1 and CDR2 from the germline V gene are LNHNV and YYDKDF (reference sequence). Trimming took off 5 bases at V and 7 bases at J, with 18 bases between the two ends. The CDR3 DNA reads as TGTGCCACCAGCGACTCGACAGGTTTCCGGGAGCAGTACTTC. It translates to CATSDSTGFREQYF.

The chain has TRBV4-1 and TRBJ1-3, with 7 bases fitting TRBD1. This CDR3 spans 17 amino acids. Germline values: CDR1 MGHRA, CDR2 YSYEKL. Unmatched junction bases numbered 9, after V lost 4 bases and J lost 0 bases. In nucleotides, the CDR3 is TGCGCCAGCAGCCCATACGGTACAGGGGTCTCTGGAAACACCATATATTTT. As protein: CASSPYGTGVSGNTIYF.

The genes are TRBV7-2 and TRBJ2-1, with unresolved D. CDR3 length: 14 amino acids. Between the trimmed V and J ends, which lost 1 base and 8 bases, there was a span of 12 bases. Germline assignment: CDR1 SGHTA and CDR2 FQGNSA. CDR3 residues: CASSLGRLKYEQFF. In DNA, the CDR3 is TGTGCCAGCAGCTTAGGTCGACTCAAATATGAGCAGTTCTTC.

The chain is built from TRBV15 and TRBJ1-4; possible D gene TRBD1, 6 bases. V was shortened by 1 base and J by 8 bases, with 11 bases between the two germline ends. The CDR3 contains 14 residues. CDR1 LNHNV and CDR2 YYDKDF come from the germline V gene (reference sequence). The CDR3 here is CATSRVGGGEKLFF. CDR3 DNA sequence: TGTGCCACCAGCAGAGTAGGGGGTGGGGAAAAACTGTTTTTT.

The rearrangement uses TRBV11-3 and TRBJ2-5; D gene ambiguous. The CDR3 consists of 14 residues. V was trimmed by 2 bases and J by 4 bases, leaving 11 bases between them. Germline loops: CDR1 SGHNT, CDR2 YENEEA. The CDR3 sequence: CASSLYRSVETQYF. The CDR3 nucleotides read TGTGCCAGCAGCTTATACAGATCGGTAGAGACCCAGTACTTC. Combining the CDR3 with reference TRBV11-3 and TRBJ2-5 gives the whole variable domain EAGVVQSPRYKIIEKKQPVAFWCNPISGHNTLYWYLQNLGQGPELLIRYENEEAVDDSQLPKDRFSAERLKGVDSTLKIQPAELGDSAVYLCASSLYRSVETQYFGPGTRLLVL.

The chain carries TRBV7-2 and TRBJ1-1, with D maybe TRBD1 (5 bases). The CDR3 length is 14 residues. The V end was cut by 3 bases, the J end by 1 base, with 9 bases between. Germline lookup yields CDR1 SGHTA and CDR2 FQGNSA. CDR3: CASSLGEGNTEAFF. The CDR3 DNA follows: TGTGCCAGCAGCTTGGGGGAGGGGAACACTGAAGCTTTCTTT. The full variable domain, with the rest looked up from reference TRBV7-2 and TRBJ1-1, is GAGVSQSPSNKVTEKGKDVELRCDPISGHTALYWYRQSLGQGLEFLIYFQGNSAPDKSGLPSDRFSAERTGGSVSTLTIQRTQQEDSAVYLCASSLGEGNTEAFFGQGTRLTVV.

As DNA, the CDR3 is TGTGCCAGCAGTAATCCCGGGACAGGCCCTTACACCGGGGAGCTGTTTTTT. Translated, it gives CASSNPGTGPYTGELFF. The chain is built from TRBV5-6 and TRBJ2-2; TRBD1 matches at 8 bases. With 5 bases clipped from V and 3 bases from J, the junction kept 12 bases outside the gene matches. The CDR3 totals 17 residues. CDR1 is SGHDT, CDR2 YYEEEE, per germline.

The chain employs TRBV27 and TRBJ1-4, with a weak D call TRBD1 (6 bases). There are 14 residues in the CDR3. Trimming took off 2 bases at V and 8 bases at J, with 12 bases between the two ends. CDR1 and CDR2 (germline): MNHEY, SMNVEV (reference sequence). CDR3 sequence reads: CASSLPGQLEKLFF. CDR3 nucleotide sequence: TGTGCCAGCAGTTTACCCGGACAGCTAGAAAAACTGTTTTTT.

The chain is built from TRBV18 and TRBJ1-1, with no clear D. Germline CDR1 and CDR2: KGHSH and LQKENI. V gave up 3 bases and J gave up 0 bases, with 8 bases separating them. This CDR3 has 14 residues. As DNA, the CDR3 is TGTGCCAGCTCACCTCCGAGGGTGAACACTGAAGCTTTCTTT. Its translation: CASSPPRVNTEAFF.

The gene calls are TRBV19 and TRBJ2-1, with D tentatively TRBD2 (5 bases). The germline gives CDR1 LNHDA, CDR2 SQIVND (reference sequence). The CDR3 extends over 14 amino acids. V dropped 6 bases and J dropped 0 bases, with 9 bases sitting between them. CDR3 amino acids: CASRAADSYNEQFF. CDR3 sequence (DNA): TGTGCCAGTAGAGCGGCAGACTCCTACAATGAGCAGTTCTTC.

The chain links TRBV14 to TRBJ1-2; unclear D gene. The CDR3 is 13 residues long. The V gene's germline CDR1 is SGHDN and CDR2 FVKESK. Trimming shortened V by 1 base and J by 7 bases, and 10 bases separated the two germline ends. CDR3 residues: CASSQGLVRGYTF. The CDR3 DNA reads as TGTGCCAGCAGCCAAGGACTAGTACGTGGCTACACCTTC. Full variable domain (remainder filled in from reference TRBV14 and TRBJ1-2): EAGVTQFPSHSVIEKGQTVTLRCDPISGHDNLYWYRRVMGKEIKFLLHFVKESKQDESGMPNNRFLAERTGGTYSTLKVQPAELEDSGVYFCASSQGLVRGYTFGSGTRLTVV.

The rearrangement links TRBV12-5 to TRBJ1-1; possible D gene TRBD1, 5 bases. The CDR3 contains 14 residues. Germline V gives CDR1 LGHNT, CDR2 FRNRAP. With 5 bases removed from V and 7 bases from J, the gap between germline ends came to 17 bases. Here the CDR3 DNA reads TGTGCTAGTGGTCCCCTCGGGGGACGGAGTGAAGCTTTCTTT. Amino acids: CASGPLGGRSEAFF.

The V gene is TRBV18, the J gene TRBJ1-5, with a weak D call TRBD1 (5 bases). Germline V lookup: CDR1 KGHSH, CDR2 LQKENI. V was clipped by 1 base and J by 9 bases, with 16 bases between them. The CDR3 is 15 amino acids. The CDR3 DNA reads as TGTGCCAGCTCACCACAAGGTACAGGCCCTCTGCCCCAGCATTTT. It is translated as CASSPQGTGPLPQHF.

V and J are TRBV7-9 and TRBJ2-7; D not certain. CDR3 length equals 14 residues. The germline CDR1 and CDR2 sequences are SEHNR and FQNEAQ (reference sequence). The V gene lost 6 bases and the J gene lost 0 bases, with 12 bases spanning the gap. The CDR3 DNA reads TGTGCCAGCAGACCACAGATCACCTCCTACGAGCAGTACTTC. This translates into CASRPQITSYEQYF.

This clone was seen a few times. V gene TRBV25-1 combines with J gene TRBJ2-7, with unresolved D. The CDR3 has 14 residues. The germline CDR1 and CDR2 sequences are MGHDK and SYGVNS. Trimming stripped 4 bases from V and 5 bases from J, with 15 bases between. For the CDR3, the DNA is TGTGCCAGCAGTGCACTCCTCGGAATAGACGAGCAGTACTTC. Amino acids: CASSALLGIDEQYF.